What follows are 3 T cell receptor beta chains derived from one specimen sequenced in a study of T cells after yellow fever vaccination. TCRdb redid the calling of the 5' RACE reads with MiXCR, one entry per CDR3 protein. The table lists approximately 300,000 distinct CDR3 sequences, roughly 9.4% of them singletons, with more than 15% in the top ten. Source: PBMCs, taken on the day of the first yellow fever vaccination. The receptors shown here come from a man aged 18 to 35 who received the YFV17D yellow fever vaccine.

The V gene is TRBV6-2 or TRBV6-3, the J gene TRBJ2-5; D is ambiguous. The CDR3 consists of 16 residues. Trimming stripped 4 bases from V and 2 bases from J, with 17 bases between. Germline CDR1 and CDR2: MNHEY and SVGEGT. In DNA, the CDR3 is TGTGCCAGCAGTTCTCGTCCGCCAGCCCGACAAGAGACCCAGTACTTC. Translated: CASSSRPPARQETQYF.

J is TRBJ1-1 and V is TRBV4-3; D is perhaps TRBD1 (6 bases). This CDR3 has 14 residues. V shed 1 base and J shed 6 bases, with 12 bases lying between them. In germline, CDR1 is LGHNA, CDR2 YSLEER. The CDR3 nucleotides read TGCGCCAGCAGCCAAGGGGGGCAGGGCCCTGAAGCTTTCTTT. Protein: CASSQGGQGPEAFF.

This clonotype has ten or more counts. The chain uses TRBV12-3 or TRBV12-4 and TRBJ2-5, with TRBD1 as a possible D gene (7 bases). V shed 3 bases and J shed 2 bases, with 19 bases lying between them. CDR3 length: 17 residues. This CDR3 reads CASSFYRGTVRQETQYF. Here the CDR3 DNA reads TGTGCCAGCAGTTTTTATCGGGGGACAGTGAGGCAAGAGACCCAGTACTTC.